This passage covers 9 T cell receptor beta chains from one sample sequenced in a study of low-dose radiotherapy and immunotherapy resistance in tumors. Described time point: before trial treatment. First-strand cDNA relied on TRAV- and TRBV-specific primers spanning alpha and beta chains. With a V-primer adapter and a constant-region primer, TCRs were amplified for 20 PCR cycles. TCRdb reprocessed the reads via MiXCR and lists one record per CDR3 protein. In the table there are tens of thousands of distinct CDR3 sequences, about 30% of which are singletons. Sequenced material: PBMCs, taken before treatment. These receptors all stem from a male donor with rectosigmoid adenocarcinoma.

For this clonotype: A far bigger clonotype differs at one base, so this is likely a read error. The chain couples TRBV4-2 to TRBJ2-7, with 8 nucleotides matching TRBD2. The germline gives CDR1 LGHNA, CDR2 YNFKEQ. This CDR3 spans 17 amino acids. The J segment lost 7 bases and the V segment lost 4 bases, leaving 18 bases of the junction unmatched. CDR3: CASSPSTGGSSYNEQYF. CDR3 nucleotide sequence: TGTGCCAGCAGCCCCTCTACGGGAGGGAGCTCCTACAATGAGCAGTACTTC.

This clonotype was seen repeatedly, ten times or more. The chain joins TRBV29-1 to TRBJ2-3; 7 bases fit TRBD1. Germline-derived CDR1 and CDR2 are SQVTM and ANQGSEA. Trimming removed 6 bases from V and 1 base from J; junction bases left unmatched: 13. The CDR3 runs to 16 residues. The CDR3 DNA sequence: TGCAGCGTAGAATCAACGCCCGGGACAGGCACAGATACGCAGTATTTT. Residues: CSVESTPGTGTDTQYF.

This clonotype was counted ten times or more. A junction end diverges from the germline sequence, so it may reflect a read error. The chain joins TRBV7-9 to TRBJ1-1, with D hard to call. Germline V CDR1 and CDR2: SEHNR, FQNEAQ (reference sequence). The length of the CDR3 is 13 residues. The CDR3 DNA reads TGCGCCAGCAGCTTGGCCGTAGTGACTGAAGCTTTCTTT. Protein product: CASSLAVVTEAFF.

Comments on this clonotype: A junction end diverges from the germline sequence, so it may reflect a read error. The rearrangement uses TRBV6-2 or TRBV6-3 and TRBJ2-1; TRBD2 agrees at 7 bases. The CDR3 sequence is 15 residues long. In germline, CDR1 is MNHEY, CDR2 SVGEGT. CDR3 in amino acids: CASSAMASGNNEQFF. CDR3 in DNA: TGTGCCAGCAGCGCAATGGCTAGCGGCAACAATGAGCAGTTCTTT.

This clonotype has more than one count but fewer than ten. This sequence joins TRBV7-2 and TRBJ1-2; D gene unclear. The CDR3 has 14 amino acids. The V and J ends lost 4 bases and 8 bases respectively, with 17 bases between them. Germline loops: CDR1 SGHTA, CDR2 FQGNSA. CDR3 nucleotide sequence: TGTGCCAGCAGCTCGGATCCGGGGATTGGAGGCTACACCTTC. This gives the protein CASSSDPGIGGYTF.

The chain combines TRBV28 with TRBJ1-1, with 7 bases aligning to TRBD1. Germline-derived CDR1 and CDR2 are MDHEN and SYDVKM. This CDR3 comprises 15 residues. V lost 3 bases and J lost 1; bases outside the gene matches: 5. CDR3 loop: CASSFLDRANTEAFF. DNA for the CDR3: TGTGCCAGCAGTTTCCTCGACAGGGCGAACACTGAAGCTTTCTTT.

The rearrangement uses TRBV6-2 or TRBV6-3 and TRBJ1-5; 7 bases align to TRBD1. Germline CDR1 MNHEY, CDR2 SVGEGT. The CDR3 is 17 amino acids. V lost 6 bases to trimming and J lost 7 bases; unmatched junction nucleotides: 18. In nucleotides, the CDR3 is TGTGCCAGCAGCCAGAGTACAGGGGCCATCGGCGGGCAGCCCCAGCATTTT. It encodes CASSQSTGAIGGQPQHF.

This clonotype is medium-sized in the sample. This sequence joins TRBV7-8 and TRBJ2-7; D may be TRBD2 (6 bases). The germline V and J ends were trimmed by 5 bases and 1 base, with 12 bases remaining between them. This CDR3 comprises 14 residues. The germline gives CDR1 SGHVS, CDR2 FQNEAQ. The CDR3 loop is CASSEGRDSYEQYF. In DNA, the CDR3 is TGTGCCAGCAGCGAGGGGCGGGATTCCTACGAGCAGTACTTC. The full variable domain, in which reference TRBV7-8 and TRBJ2-7 provide the parts outside the CDR3, is GAGVSQSPRYKVAKRGQDVALRCDPISGHVSLFWYQQALGQGPEFLTYFQNEAQLDKSGLPSDRFFAERPEGSVSTLKIQRTQQEDSAVYLCASSEGRDSYEQYFGPGTRLTVT.

This clonotype was seen a few times. With a much larger clone just one base away, this may be a read error. The rearrangement links TRBV7-8 to TRBJ2-3, with 8 bases that match TRBD2. CDR3 length equals 16 residues. From germline, CDR1 is SGHVS and CDR2 FQNEAQ. J lost 3 bases, V lost 10 bases, and 15 bases had no gene match. CDR3 bases: TGTGCCACGAACGGACGGGGGGGGTTTAGGACAGATACGCAGTATTTT. Encoded protein: CATNGRGGFRTDTQYF.